What follows are 20 T cell receptor beta chains derived from one specimen sequenced in a study of OX40 agonist ivuxolimab in advanced cancers. The table came from immunoSEQ multiplex PCR; TCRdb's copy has only in-frame clones and leaves some out. The data show about 69,000 clones, about four fifths seen once. The material was CD4+ or CD8+ T cells sorted from blood, obtained in a trial of the OX40 agonist ivuxolimab. The origin of the receptors is an adult with an advanced solid tumor such as melanoma, head and neck, liver or kidney cancer.

The genes are TRBV11-1 and TRBJ2-1; 7 bases match TRBD1. The CDR3 is 18 residues long. Looked up from germline, CDR1 is SGHAT and CDR2 is FQDESV (reference sequence). V was pared by 7 bases and J by 0 bases, with 15 bases of the junction left unmatched. CDR3 amino acids: CASKRTGIDQSSYNEQFF. CDR3 coding DNA: TGTGCCAGCAAGAGGACAGGTATCGACCAAAGCTCCTACAATGAGCAGTTCTTC.

The chain joins TRBV28 to TRBJ1-1; TRBD1 agrees at 9 bases. This CDR3 has 17 residues. V was pared by 2 bases and J by 1 base, with 8 bases of the junction left unmatched. The germline V gene encodes CDR1 MDHEN and CDR2 SYDVKM. The CDR3 region is CASSLGGTGGPNTEAFF. For the CDR3, the DNA is TGTGCCAGCAGTTTAGGGGGAACAGGGGGCCCGAACACTGAAGCTTTCTTT.

J is TRBJ1-5 and V is TRBV27; D remains unclear. Trimming cost V 0 bases and J 2 bases, with 8 bases left between them. This CDR3 is built from 15 residues. Germline V gene data show CDR1 as MNHEY and CDR2 as SMNVEV (reference sequence). The chain's CDR3 is CASSLSTGGNQPQHF. Written as DNA, the CDR3 is TGTGCCAGCAGTTTATCGACCGGGGGCAATCAGCCCCAGCATTTT.

V and J are TRBV2 and TRBJ1-5; TRBD1 is a possible D gene (5 bases). The germline V gene has CDR1 SNHLY and CDR2 FYNNEI. With 4 bases removed from V and 1 base from J, the gap between germline ends came to 11 bases. The CDR3 length is 15 residues. The CDR3 loop is CASSVRVKSNQPQHF. CDR3 bases: TGTGCCAGCAGTGTCAGGGTGAAGAGCAATCAGCCCCAGCATTTT. Looking up the rest from reference TRBV2 and TRBJ1-5 gives the full variable domain: EPEVTQTPSHQVTQMGQEVILRCVPISNHLYFYWYRQILGQKVEFLVSFYNNEISEKSEIFDDQFSVERPDGSNFTLKIRSTKLEDSAMYFCASSVRVKSNQPQHFGDGTRLSIL.

The chain couples TRBV18 to TRBJ1-5; D possibly corresponds to TRBD1 (5 bases). The germline V gene encodes CDR1 KGHSH and CDR2 LQKENI. Trimming pared 2 bases from V and 4 bases from J, leaving 12 bases between. The CDR3 loop spans 15 amino acids. The CDR3 DNA reads TGTGCCAGCTCACCAGGCCAGGGTGGAAATCAGCCCCAGCATTTT. Translation gives CASSPGQGGNQPQHF.

The chain links TRBV28 to TRBJ1-2; 8 bases fit TRBD1. Germline trimming cut 6 bases from V and 7 bases from J; bases unmatched to any gene: 10. The germline gives CDR1 MDHEN, CDR2 SYDVKM. This CDR3 is 14 amino acids long. CDR3 DNA: TGTGCCAGCAGGCCTCGGGCAGGGGGCGTTGGCTACACCTTC. Its protein product is CASRPRAGGVGYTF.

V is TRBV5-1 and J is TRBJ2-3, with 9 bases aligning to TRBD2. J gave up 1 base and V 0 bases, and 3 bases lay outside the gene matches. The length of the CDR3 is 16 residues. Per germline, CDR1 SGHRS and CDR2 YFSETQ. CDR3 nucleotide sequence: TGCGCCAGCAGCTTGGATGCTAGCGGGGGCACAGATACGCAGTATTTT. It yields the protein CASSLDASGGTDTQYF.

The chain is built from TRBV5-1 and TRBJ1-2; weak D call: TRBD1 (5 bases). CDR1 is SGHRS, CDR2 YFSETQ, per germline. The CDR3 has 13 residues. The ends were cut back, 2 bases at V and 3 bases at J, with 8 bases in the middle. The CDR3 DNA follows: TGCGCCAGCAGCTTTGGGACCGACTATGGCTACACCTTC. Its translation: CASSFGTDYGYTF.

The chain has TRBV28 and TRBJ2-1; tentatively, D is TRBD1 (6 bases). CDR3 length: 17 amino acids. The V and J ends lost 2 bases and 0 bases respectively, with 14 bases between them. Looked up from germline, CDR1 is MDHEN and CDR2 is SYDVKM. The CDR3 region is CASSLPPTGRSYNEQFF. CDR3 nucleotides: TGTGCCAGCAGTTTACCCCCCACAGGGCGCTCCTACAATGAGCAGTTCTTC.

This clone was observed once. The V gene is TRBV28, the J gene TRBJ2-7; tentatively, D is TRBD2 (7 bases). Germline assignment: CDR1 MDHEN and CDR2 SYDVKM. The CDR3 has 14 residues. With 0 bases removed from V and 5 bases from J, the gap between germline ends came to 11 bases. The CDR3 nucleotides read TGTGCCAGCAGTTTATGGGGGGGGCTCAACGAGCAGTACTTC. Amino acid sequence: CASSLWGGLNEQYF.

This chain uses TRBV19 with TRBJ1-5; the D gene is possibly TRBD1 (5 bases). Trimming took 5 bases from V and 7 from J, leaving 15 bases between them. Germline CDR1 and CDR2: LNHDA and SQIVND (reference sequence). The CDR3 totals 14 residues. The CDR3 region has the DNA TGTGCCAGTAGTGCTGCACAGGTTATCCAGCCCCAGCATTTT. Residues: CASSAAQVIQPQHF.

The chain is built from TRBV6-1 and TRBJ2-7, with D perhaps given as TRBD1 or TRBD2 (6 bases each). This CDR3 has 17 amino acids. CDR1 is MNHNS and CDR2 is SASEGT in the germline V gene. V was trimmed by 1 base and J by 3 bases, leaving 19 bases between them. CDR3 bases: TGTGCCAGCAGTGAAGGCACGAGGAGGGGCAGGGGCTACGAGCAGTACTTC. Translation: CASSEGTRRGRGYEQYF.

The chain links TRBV28 to TRBJ2-2; TRBD1 matches 8 bases. This CDR3 has 14 amino acids. Germline V gene data show CDR1 as MDHEN and CDR2 as SYDVKM. Germline trimming cut 5 bases from V and 6 bases from J; bases unmatched to any gene: 5. CDR3 DNA sequence: TGTGCCAGCAGTGTACAACAGGGGGCCGGGGAGCTGTTTTTT. It codes for CASSVQQGAGELFF.

The rearrangement links TRBV4-2 to TRBJ2-5; D remains ambiguous. V lost 1 base and J lost 5, with 17 bases in between. The length of the CDR3 is 16 residues. Germline lookup yields CDR1 LGHNA and CDR2 YNFKEQ. CDR3 residues: CASSQVGRDGAETQYF. In DNA, the CDR3 is TGTGCCAGCAGCCAAGTCGGACGAGATGGAGCGGAGACCCAGTACTTC.

This chain joins TRBV29-1 and TRBJ1-1; no definite D call. Trimming stripped 4 bases from V and 1 base from J, with 19 bases between. The CDR3 has 16 residues. Germline values: CDR1 SQVTM, CDR2 ANQGSEA. CDR3: CSVVAPLGLRNTEAFF. The CDR3 bases are TGCAGCGTTGTCGCTCCATTAGGCCTTAGGAACACTGAAGCTTTCTTT.

The rearrangement uses TRBV30 and TRBJ2-1, with 8 bases matching TRBD2. Germline trimming cut 8 bases from V and 7 bases from J; bases unmatched to any gene: 13. Per germline, CDR1 GTSNPN and CDR2 SVGIG (reference sequence). This CDR3 is built from 14 residues. The CDR3: CAGRVAGRRNEQFF. As DNA, the CDR3 is TGTGCCGGAAGGGTAGCGGGGCGAAGGAATGAGCAGTTCTTC.

The chain is built from TRBV5-1 and TRBJ2-2; 11 nucleotides line up with TRBD2. J lost 1 base, V lost 4 bases, and 3 bases had no gene match. The CDR3 spans 16 residues. The germline V gene has CDR1 SGHRS and CDR2 YFSETQ. The CDR3, as DNA: TGCGCCAGCAGCGTGGGGACTAGCGGGAACACCGGGGAGCTGTTTTTT. The encoded protein is CASSVGTSGNTGELFF.

The CDR3 protein is CASSEGGLGNTIYF. CDR3 in DNA: TGTGCCAGCAGTGAAGGAGGGCTTGGTAACACCATATATTTT. The genes are TRBV9 and TRBJ1-3; D not certain. V lost 5 bases and J lost 7, with 16 bases in between. Germline values: CDR1 SGDLS, CDR2 YYNGEE. The CDR3 spans 14 residues.

The genes are TRBV27 and TRBJ2-3, with unresolved D. Between the trimmed V and J ends, which lost 6 bases and 2 bases, there was a span of 12 bases. The CDR3 length is 14 residues. Germline CDR1 and CDR2: MNHEY and SMNVEV (reference sequence). This CDR3 reads CASRGLGDTDTQYF. CDR3 in DNA: TGTGCCAGCAGGGGGTTGGGTGACACAGATACGCAGTATTTT.

This clone was detected once. This chain joins TRBV10-1 and TRBJ2-7; D is ambiguous. The CDR3 consists of 13 residues. Looked up from germline, CDR1 is WNHNN and CDR2 is SYGVQD (reference sequence). V shed 0 bases and J shed 6 bases, with 9 bases lying between them. The CDR3 bases are TGCGCCAGCAGTGAGTCGATCGGCCTCGAGCAGTACTTC. It codes for CASSESIGLEQYF.